The 6 T cell receptor beta chains presented below share a single source sample, sequenced in a study of T cells after yellow fever vaccination. From the 5' RACE reads, TCRdb called clonotypes with MiXCR, one entry per CDR3 protein. Counted here are 200,000 to 300,000 distinct CDR3 sequences, around 6.7% occurring once; the ten biggest clones make up 0.8% to 1.2%. The sequences come from CD4+ T cells sorted from PBMCs, collected on the day of the yellow fever booster vaccination. The receptors here all came from a man aged 25-45 years who received the YFV17D yellow fever vaccine.

The V and J genes are TRBV5-1 and TRBJ2-4, with a possible D match to TRBD2 (6 bases). Germline V gene lookup returns CDR1 SGHRS and CDR2 YFSETQ. The CDR3 consists of 15 residues. The V gene lost 0 bases and the J gene lost 6 bases, with 13 bases spanning the gap. The CDR3 DNA follows: TGCGCCAGCAGCTTGGGGGACTTGCAACCAAACATTCAGTACTTC. Protein sequence: CASSLGDLQPNIQYF.

This clonotype was detected only a few times. This chain's CDR3 is CASSAGLAGGQVEQFF. The CDR3 DNA sequence: TGTGCCAGCAGTGCGGGACTAGCGGGAGGGCAGGTTGAGCAGTTCTTC. The chain links TRBV6-1 to TRBJ2-1, with 16 positions matching TRBD2. CDR1 is MNHNS, CDR2 SASEGT, per germline. Trimming cost V 4 bases and J 9 bases; bases outside gene matches: 6. This CDR3 region has 16 residues.

This clonotype has just a few counts. The genes are TRBV7-2 and TRBJ2-6; D gene unclear. The CDR3 has 15 amino acids. The V end lost 4 bases, the J end lost 2 bases, and 9 bases lay between the germline ends. Germline values: CDR1 SGHTA, CDR2 FQGNSA. The CDR3, as DNA: TGTGCCAGCAGCTCCCGAGGCACTGGGGCCAACGTCCTGACTTTC. This encodes CASSSRGTGANVLTF.

This clonotype has a count of ten or more. The chain joins TRBV29-1 to TRBJ2-3, with D unclear. The V end lost 8 bases, the J end lost 6 bases, and 18 bases lay between the germline ends. The CDR3 runs 13 residues. CDR1 SQVTM and CDR2 ANQGSEA come from the germline V gene. CDR3 sequence reads: CSSGVGVSDTQYF. The CDR3 DNA reads TGCAGCTCTGGAGTTGGTGTCTCGGATACGCAGTATTTT.

The table lists this clonotype with many counts. The chain is built from TRBV9 and TRBJ2-3; TRBD2 is a possible D gene (6 bases). V shed 0 bases and J shed 1 base, with 12 bases lying between them. CDR3 length equals 16 residues. Germline V gene sequence: CDR1 SGDLS, CDR2 YYNGEE. The CDR3: CASSVAGTGGTDTQYF. The CDR3 DNA sequence: TGTGCCAGCAGCGTAGCTGGAACGGGAGGCACAGATACGCAGTATTTT.

This clonotype was observed many times. The CDR3 DNA reads TGTGCCAGCAGTTTCGATAGGTTGACCCAGTACTTC. It codes for CASSFDRLTQYF. The rearrangement links TRBV12-3 or TRBV12-4 to TRBJ2-5; D call uncertain. This CDR3 contains 12 residues. V lost 3 bases, J lost 7 bases, and 9 bases lay in between.